The present entry profiles one TCR beta chain with its context. This sample is part of a study of blood T cell repertoires in COVID-19. Study overall: Collection of acute and convalescent COVID-19 samples took place in the United States, Italy and Spain. From T cells, B-cell-depleted T cells, or PBMCs came the material, which was cDNA or gDNA.

The CDR3 runs 16 residues. From germline, CDR1 is SNHLY and CDR2 FYNNEI. V was trimmed by 5 bases and J by 2 bases, leaving 16 bases between them. Authors' methods: For nucleated cells, counts were estimated from reference gene primer amplification. Generated by immunoSEQ multiplex PCR, the TCRdb table keeps only in-frame clones and is missing some. Clone size and the V and J calls come from that table; the DNA yielded D and trimming. This sample carries around 130,000 clones, about 87% of them seen once, and the ten largest clones take approximately 2.5%. While infection was still active, Seattle patients were enrolled and then followed longitudinally.

The source is a human donor with COVID-19, enrolled during active disease. The donor label of this sample is uncertain. This chain uses TRBV2 with TRBJ1-5; a weak D match, TRBD1 (5 bases). The specimen sequenced was peripheral blood. DNA of the CDR3: TGTGCCAGCAGTATCCCCGTTGGAGGGGGCAATCAGCCCCAGCATTTT. This codes for CASSIPVGGGNQPQHF.